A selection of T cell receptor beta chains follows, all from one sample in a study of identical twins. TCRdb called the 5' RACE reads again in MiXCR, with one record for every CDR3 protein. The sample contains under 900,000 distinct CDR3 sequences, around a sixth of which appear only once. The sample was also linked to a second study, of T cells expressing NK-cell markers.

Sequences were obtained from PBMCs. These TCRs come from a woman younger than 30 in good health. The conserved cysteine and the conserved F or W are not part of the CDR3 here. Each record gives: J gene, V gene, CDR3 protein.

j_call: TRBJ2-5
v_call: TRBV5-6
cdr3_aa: ASSMWVKETQY

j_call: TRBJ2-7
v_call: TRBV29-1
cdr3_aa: SALAGGLSYEQY

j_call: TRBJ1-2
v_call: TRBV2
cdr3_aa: ASMWGGLDGYT

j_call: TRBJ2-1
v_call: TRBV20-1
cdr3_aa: SASGGGDEQF

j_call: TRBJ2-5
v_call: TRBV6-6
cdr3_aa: ASRDGTRETQY

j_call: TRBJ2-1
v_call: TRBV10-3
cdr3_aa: AISESDVRAAL

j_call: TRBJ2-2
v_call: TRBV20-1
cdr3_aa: SAEPGTGTGELF

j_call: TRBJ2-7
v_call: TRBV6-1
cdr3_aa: ASRAGAGVSYEQY

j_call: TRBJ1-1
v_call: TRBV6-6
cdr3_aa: ASTNLDTEAF

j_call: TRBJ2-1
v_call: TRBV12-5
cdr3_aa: ASGYSDTGLINEQF

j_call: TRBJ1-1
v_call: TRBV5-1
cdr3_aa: ASSYQTGGDTEAF

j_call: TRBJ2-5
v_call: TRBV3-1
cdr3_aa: ASSQEYVQETQY

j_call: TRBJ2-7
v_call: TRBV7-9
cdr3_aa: ASSLEPGLAGSYEQY

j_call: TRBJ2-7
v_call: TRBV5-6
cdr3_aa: ASRDQGREQY

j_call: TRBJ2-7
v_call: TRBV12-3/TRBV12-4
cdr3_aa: ASSLGNRAYEQY

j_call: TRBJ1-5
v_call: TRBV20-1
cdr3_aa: SARDLGQIDQPQH

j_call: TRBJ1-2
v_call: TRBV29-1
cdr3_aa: SVDPLADGYT

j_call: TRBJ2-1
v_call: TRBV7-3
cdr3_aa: ASRLSGGGPQNEQF

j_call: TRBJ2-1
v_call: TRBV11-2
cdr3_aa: ASSLLTGLDNEQF

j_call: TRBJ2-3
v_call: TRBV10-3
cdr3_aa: AISESGASTDTQY

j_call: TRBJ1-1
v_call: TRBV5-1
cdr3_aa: ASSLDSSTNTEAF

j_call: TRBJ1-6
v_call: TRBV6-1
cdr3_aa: ASIQVLNSPLH

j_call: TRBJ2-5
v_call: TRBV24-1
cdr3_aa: ATSESGQGETQY

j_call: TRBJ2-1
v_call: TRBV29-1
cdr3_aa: SVIADRPYNEQF

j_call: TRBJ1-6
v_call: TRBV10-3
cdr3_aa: AITTAPNSPLH

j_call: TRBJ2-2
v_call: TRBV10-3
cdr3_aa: AATGTSGPTGELF

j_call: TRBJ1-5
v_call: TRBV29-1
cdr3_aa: SVANYTGKQPQH

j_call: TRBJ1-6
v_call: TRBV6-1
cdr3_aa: ASRFSPYNSPLH